The 19 T cell receptor beta chains listed next were all sequenced from one sample in a study of T cell changes during pregnancy in multiple sclerosis. Clones were read by immunoSEQ multiplex PCR, and TCRdb kept only the in-frame ones, dropping some. The sample yields 40,000 to 60,000 clones, about nine tenths seen once. Sequenced here: peripheral blood, sampled in the first trimester of pregnancy. These receptors all come from a female donor in good health, enrolled as a control in a pregnancy study.

The count of this clone is one. This chain links TRBV7-2 with TRBJ2-5; 8 bases are shared with TRBD2. V shed 5 bases, J shed 8 bases, and the junction held 7 bases outside the gene matches. CDR1 is SGHTA and CDR2 is FQGNSA in the germline V gene. The CDR3 sequence is 13 residues long. The CDR3 sequence is CASSAEGLGTQYF. The DNA for the CDR3 is TGTGCCAGCAGCGCGGAGGGACTAGGTACCCAGTACTTC. Filled out from reference TRBV7-2 and TRBJ2-5, the complete variable domain reads GAGVSQSPSNKVTEKGKDVELRCDPISGHTALYWYRQSLGQGLEFLIYFQGNSAPDKSGLPSDRFSAERTGGSVSTLTIQRTQQEDSAVYLCASSAEGLGTQYFGPGTRLLVL.

The chain's CDR3 is CASSLSGREGNYGYTF. CDR3 sequence (DNA): TGTGCCAGCAGTTTGTCTGGTAGGGAGGGCAACTATGGCTACACCTTC. V is TRBV27 and J is TRBJ1-2; D is unresolved. Germline CDR1 is MNHEY and CDR2 is SMNVEV (reference sequence). Trimming left V 3 bases short and J 2 bases short, with 16 bases between. The CDR3 is 16 amino acids.

V is TRBV28 and J is TRBJ1-2, with 12 bases matching TRBD1. Trimming cost V 10 bases and J 7 bases; bases outside gene matches: 10. The length of the CDR3 is 14 residues. CDR1 and CDR2 from the germline V gene are MDHEN and SYDVKM. In DNA, the CDR3 is TGTGCCACCTGGGAGGGACAGGGGGCCGGTGGCTACACCTTC. Protein: CATWEGQGAGGYTF.

This clone has a single count. This rearrangement joins TRBV6-4 to TRBJ1-2; D might be TRBD1 (6 bases). Between the trimmed V and J ends, which lost 9 bases and 1 base, there was a span of 27 bases. The CDR3 loop spans 18 amino acids. Germline V gene lookup returns CDR1 MRHNA and CDR2 SNTAGT. CDR3 DNA sequence: TGTGCCAGGGCCCAGGGGCAATACCGAGCTCGACTTAACTATGGCTACACCTTC. This gives the protein CARAQGQYRARLNYGYTF.

The V and J genes are TRBV2 and TRBJ1-1; TRBD1 matches at 7 bases. The V gene's germline CDR1 is SNHLY and CDR2 FYNNEI. The junction had 7 bases not matched to a gene; V was cut back by 4 bases and J by 2 bases. This CDR3 contains 15 residues. CDR3: CASSAQDRDNTEAFF. As DNA, the CDR3 is TGTGCCAGCAGTGCCCAAGACAGGGACAACACTGAAGCTTTCTTT.

V and J are TRBV28 and TRBJ2-1; 9 bases map to TRBD2. Germline CDR1 and CDR2: MDHEN and SYDVKM. J lost 3 bases, V lost 3 bases, and 9 bases had no gene match. This CDR3 has 17 amino acids. The CDR3 DNA is TGTGCCAGCAGTTTTCCAATCGGGACTAGCAGCTACAATGAGCAGTTCTTC. This codes for CASSFPIGTSSYNEQFF.

The V and J genes are TRBV19 and TRBJ1-3; D gene ambiguous. This CDR3 region has 14 residues. The ends were cut back, 3 bases at V and 4 bases at J, with 10 bases in the middle. Germline V gene data show CDR1 as LNHDA and CDR2 as SQIVND (reference sequence). The CDR3 here is CASSISTAGNTIYF. The CDR3 nucleotides read TGTGCCAGTAGTATTTCAACAGCCGGAAACACCATATATTTT. The whole variable domain, remainder taken from reference TRBV19 and TRBJ1-3, is DGGITQSPKYLFRKEGQNVTLSCEQNLNHDAMYWYRQDPGQGLRLIYYSQIVNDFQKGDIAEGYSVSREKKESFPLTVTSAQKNPTAFYLCASSISTAGNTIYFGEGSWLTVV.

The chain combines TRBV6-1 with TRBJ2-7; a possible D gene is TRBD2 (6 bases). The CDR3 is 15 amino acids. The germline V gene encodes CDR1 MNHNS and CDR2 SASEGT. V was cut by 4 bases and J by 0 bases, with 13 bases left in between. Here the CDR3 reads CASSVEDGSSYEQYF. For the CDR3, the DNA is TGTGCCAGCAGTGTGGAGGACGGGAGCTCCTACGAGCAGTACTTC.

The CDR3 protein is CASSMRQGSDYNEQFF. CDR3 bases: TGTGCCAGTAGTATGAGACAGGGTTCTGACTACAATGAGCAGTTCTTC. J is TRBJ2-1 and V is TRBV19; 7 nucleotides line up with TRBD1. There are 16 residues in the CDR3. V was clipped by 3 bases and J by 3 bases; unmatched bases: 8. Germline CDR1 reads LNHDA; CDR2 reads SQIVND (reference sequence).

The chain is built from TRBV10-3 and TRBJ2-2; 7 bases align to TRBD1. Germline loops: CDR1 ENHRY, CDR2 SYGVKD. V trimming: 7 bases; J trimming: 4 bases; junction bases outside the gene matches: 9. This CDR3 has 15 residues. CDR3: CAINRQGSGTGELFF. The DNA of the CDR3 is TGTGCCATCAACCGACAGGGATCGGGCACCGGGGAGCTGTTTTTT.

The chain recombines TRBV7-9 with TRBJ2-1; D not resolved. CDR1 and CDR2 from the germline V gene are SEHNR and FQNEAQ (reference sequence). The V and J ends lost 5 bases and 10 bases respectively, with 15 bases between them. This CDR3 has 13 amino acids. CDR3 sequence (DNA): TGTGCCAGCAGCGGAGTTAAGCCCGGCGAGCAGTTCTTC. It encodes CASSGVKPGEQFF.

The chain has TRBV4-3 and TRBJ2-3; perhaps TRBD1 as D (6 bases). This CDR3 is 14 amino acids long. V was clipped by 1 base and J by 3 bases, with 8 bases between them. Germline CDR1 and CDR2: LGHNA and YSLEER. This CDR3 reads CASSQVQGTDTQYF. For the CDR3, the DNA is TGCGCCAGCAGCCAAGTTCAGGGGACAGATACGCAGTATTTT.

The gene calls are TRBV7-2 and TRBJ2-3, with TRBD2 identical over 9 bases. Germline CDR1 and CDR2: SGHTA and FQGNSA. Unmatched junction bases numbered 8, after V lost 5 bases and J lost 2 bases. The CDR3 is 16 amino acids. CDR3 loop: CASSLPAGGTTDTQYF. The CDR3 DNA follows: TGTGCCAGCAGCCTGCCGGCGGGAGGGACCACAGATACGCAGTATTTT.

The chain carries TRBV28 and TRBJ2-7; TRBD1 matches 8 bases. The trim removed 1 base at V and 4 bases at J, leaving 3 bases unmatched. This CDR3 has 14 residues. Germline CDR1 is MDHEN and CDR2 is SYDVKM. In DNA form, the CDR3 reads TGTGCCAGCAGTTTATCGACAGGGGTATACGAGCAGTACTTC. Amino acids: CASSLSTGVYEQYF.

The J gene is TRBJ1-4, the V gene TRBV27; no definite D call. V gave up 1 base and J gave up 4 bases, with 7 bases separating them. Germline V lookup: CDR1 MNHEY, CDR2 SMNVEV (reference sequence). This CDR3 comprises 14 residues. The DNA of the CDR3 is TGTGCCAGCAGTTTATACAGCGGTAATGAAAAACTGTTTTTT. This encodes CASSLYSGNEKLFF. Full variable domain (missing parts from reference TRBV27 and TRBJ1-4): EAQVTQNPRYLITVTGKKLTVTCSQNMNHEYMSWYRQDPGLGLRQIYYSMNVEVTDKGDVPEGYKVSRKEKRNFPLILESPSPNQTSLYFCASSLYSGNEKLFFGSGTQLSVL.

V is TRBV11-2 and J is TRBJ2-7; a possible D gene is TRBD1 (5 bases). This CDR3 has 12 residues. The germline V gene has CDR1 SGHAT and CDR2 FQNNGV. Trimming removed 5 bases from V and 5 bases from J, with 10 bases in between. CDR3 DNA: TGTGCCAGCAGCCAGCAAGGGGACGAGCAGTACTTC. Its translation is CASSQQGDEQYF.

The chain uses TRBV6-1 and TRBJ2-3, with 9 bases aligning to TRBD1. Germline V gene lookup returns CDR1 MNHNS and CDR2 SASEGT. J was trimmed by 1 base and V by 4 bases; bases with no gene match: 6. This CDR3 has 16 residues. This CDR3 reads CASSVLRDRGTDTQYF. CDR3 bases: TGTGCCAGCAGTGTCCTCAGGGACAGGGGCACAGATACGCAGTATTTT.

This chain uses TRBV5-1 with TRBJ2-3, with D perhaps matching TRBD2 (5 bases). The V gene's germline CDR1 is SGHRS and CDR2 YFSETQ. The CDR3 sequence is 16 residues long. Trimming pared 0 bases from V and 3 bases from J, leaving 14 bases between. CDR3 amino acids: CASSLGGSAITDTQYF. The CDR3 DNA reads as TGCGCCAGCAGCTTGGGTGGTAGCGCGATTACAGATACGCAGTATTTT.

Only one count was recorded for this clone. The chain uses TRBV2 and TRBJ2-3, with 7 bases identical to TRBD2. CDR1 SNHLY and CDR2 FYNNEI come from the germline V gene. After removal of 7 bases from V and 2 bases from J, the junction contained 9 bases not matched to a gene. The CDR3 consists of 15 residues. The CDR3 reads CASNYIAGPTDTQYF. As DNA, the CDR3 is TGTGCCAGCAACTATATAGCGGGCCCCACAGATACGCAGTATTTT.